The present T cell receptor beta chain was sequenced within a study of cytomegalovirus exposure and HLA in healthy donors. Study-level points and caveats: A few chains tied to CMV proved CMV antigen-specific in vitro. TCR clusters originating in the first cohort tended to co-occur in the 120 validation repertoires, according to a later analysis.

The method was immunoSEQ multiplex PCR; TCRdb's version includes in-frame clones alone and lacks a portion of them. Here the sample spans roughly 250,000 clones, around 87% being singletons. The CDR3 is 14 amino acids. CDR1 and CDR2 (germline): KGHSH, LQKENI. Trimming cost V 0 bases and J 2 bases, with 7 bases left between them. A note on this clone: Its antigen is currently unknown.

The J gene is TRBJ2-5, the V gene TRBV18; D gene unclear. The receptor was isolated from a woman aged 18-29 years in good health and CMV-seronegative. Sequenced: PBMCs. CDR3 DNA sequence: TGTGCCAGCTCACCACCTAACAGTCAAGAGACCCAGTACTTC. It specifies CASSPPNSQETQYF.